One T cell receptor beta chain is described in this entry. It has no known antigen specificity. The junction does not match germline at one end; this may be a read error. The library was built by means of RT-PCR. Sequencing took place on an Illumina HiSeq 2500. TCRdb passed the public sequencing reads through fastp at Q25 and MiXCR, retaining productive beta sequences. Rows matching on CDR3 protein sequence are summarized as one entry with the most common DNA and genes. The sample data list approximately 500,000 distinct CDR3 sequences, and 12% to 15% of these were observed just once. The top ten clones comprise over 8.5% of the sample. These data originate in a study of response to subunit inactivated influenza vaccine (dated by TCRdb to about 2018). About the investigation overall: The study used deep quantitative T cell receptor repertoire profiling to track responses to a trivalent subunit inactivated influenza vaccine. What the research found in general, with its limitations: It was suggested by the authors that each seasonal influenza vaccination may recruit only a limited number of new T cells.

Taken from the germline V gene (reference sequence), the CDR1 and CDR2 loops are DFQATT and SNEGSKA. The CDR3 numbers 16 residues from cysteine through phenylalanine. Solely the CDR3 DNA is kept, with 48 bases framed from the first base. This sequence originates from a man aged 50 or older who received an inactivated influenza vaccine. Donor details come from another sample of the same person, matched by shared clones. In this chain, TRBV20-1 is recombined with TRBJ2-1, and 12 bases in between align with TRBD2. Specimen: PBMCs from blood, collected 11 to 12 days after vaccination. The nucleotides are TGCAGTGCTAGATCCCTAGCGGGAGGGTTATACAATGAGCGGTTCTTC. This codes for CSARSLAGGLYNERFF.